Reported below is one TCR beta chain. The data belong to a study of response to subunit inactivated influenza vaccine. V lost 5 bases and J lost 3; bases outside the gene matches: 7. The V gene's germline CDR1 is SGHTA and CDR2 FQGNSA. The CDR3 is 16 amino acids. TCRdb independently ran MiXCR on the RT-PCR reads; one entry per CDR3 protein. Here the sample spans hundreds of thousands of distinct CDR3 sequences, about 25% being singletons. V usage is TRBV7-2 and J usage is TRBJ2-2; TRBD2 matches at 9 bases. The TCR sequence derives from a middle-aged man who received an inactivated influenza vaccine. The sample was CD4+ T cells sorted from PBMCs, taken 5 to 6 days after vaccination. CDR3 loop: CASSLSSGRHTGELFF. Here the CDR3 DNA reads TGTGCCAGCAGCCTGAGCAGCGGGAGGCACACCGGGGAGCTGTTTTTT.